A selection of T cell receptor beta chains follows, all from one sample in a study of T cell responses to AZD1222 COVID-19 vaccine. Produced via immunoSEQ multiplex PCR; TCRdb's table is partial and in-frame only. The data hold about 150,000 clones, with 85% to 95% observed a single time. This material consisted of peripheral blood, taken on day 0 of AZD1222 vaccination. Every receptor here comes from an adult in good health. CDR3s include the opening cysteine and the closing phenylalanine or tryptophan. Each record gives: D gene, J gene, clone size, V gene, CDR3 protein, CDR3 DNA. D genes are given only for firm matches. Clone size is given for some rows only: seen once, a few or many times, or a class if the clone is expanded.

- TRBJ2-7 - TRBV28 CASSLCCWGRGEQYF TGTGCCAGCAGTTTATGCTGCTGGGGGCGCGGCGAGCAGTACTTC
- TRBJ1-1 - TRBV7-2 CASTLRGRETEAFF TGTGCCAGCACCCTTCGGGGCAGGGAAACTGAAGCTTTCTTT
- TRBJ2-7 few TRBV6-5 CASIAGWPTYEQYF TGTGCCAGCATCGCAGGGTGGCCCACCTACGAGCAGTACTTC
TRBD1 TRBJ1-1 - TRBV6-5 CASWGGGYTEAFF TGTGCCAGCTGGGGAGGGGGCTACACTGAAGCTTTCTTT
- TRBJ2-7 - TRBV20-1 CSASGHNSFYEQYF TGCAGTGCTAGTGGGCACAACAGTTTCTACGAGCAGTACTTC
- TRBJ1-4 - TRBV6-5 CASSYLKGDEKLFF TGTGCCAGCAGTTACTTAAAGGGGGATGAAAAACTGTTTTTT
- TRBJ1-5 - TRBV10-3 CAISERSQDQPQHF TGTGCCATCAGTGAGAGAAGTCAGGATCAGCCCCAGCATTTT
- TRBJ2-7 - TRBV2 CATSGTSTYEQYF TGTGCCACCTCGGGGACTTCTACCTACGAGCAGTACTTC
- TRBJ2-1 - TRBV10-3 CAISKREGQGDNEQFF TGTGCCATCAGTAAAAGGGAGGGGCAGGGGGACAATGAGCAGTTCTTC
TRBD1 TRBJ1-2 - TRBV12-3/TRBV12-4 CASSETGNGYTF TGTGCCAGCAGTGAGACAGGGAATGGCTACACCTTC
- TRBJ2-2 - TRBV4-1 CASSQISGAAGELFF TGCGCCAGCAGCCAAATATCGGGGGCAGCCGGGGAGCTGTTTTTT
- TRBJ1-1 - TRBV19 CASSQTGGGTEAFF TGTGCCAGTAGTCAGACCGGGGGAGGCACTGAAGCTTTCTTT
- TRBJ1-2 - TRBV11-2 CASSASRSGAGGYTF TGTGCCAGCAGCGCTTCCAGGTCGGGGGCAGGAGGCTACACCTTC
- TRBJ1-1 - TRBV6-5 CASTRDGLLNTEAFF TGTGCCAGCACCAGAGACGGGTTGTTGAACACTGAAGCTTTCTTT
- TRBJ2-7 - TRBV6-1 CASSEGGESYEQYF TGTGCCAGCAGTGAAGGAGGGGAAAGCTACGAGCAGTACTTC
- TRBJ1-1 once TRBV7-9 CASSDYYTEAFF TGTGCCAGCAGCGACTATTACACTGAAGCTTTCTTT
- TRBJ2-1 - TRBV4-3 CASSQERPSNEQFF TGCGCCAGCAGCCAAGAACGTCCGAGCAATGAGCAGTTCTTC
- TRBJ2-5 - TRBV7-9 CASRTEQETQYF TGTGCCAGCAGGACAGAACAAGAGACCCAGTACTTC
- TRBJ1-2 - TRBV11-3 CASSLGGMDYGYTF TGTGCCAGCAGCTTAGGAGGGATGGACTATGGCTACACCTTC
- TRBJ1-1 - TRBV4-2 CASSQPPPGAYTEAFF TGTGCCAGCAGCCAACCCCCCCCAGGGGCCTACACTGAAGCTTTCTTT
- TRBJ1-1 - TRBV29-1 CSAPSDTEAFF TGCAGCGCCCCGAGCGACACTGAAGCTTTCTTT
- TRBJ2-1 - TRBV4-3 CASSQDEGGGRLEQFF TGCGCCAGCAGCCAAGATGAGGGGGGGGGCCGACTTGAGCAGTTCTTC
- TRBJ1-3 - TRBV5-6 CASSSIGNTIYF TGTGCCAGCAGCTCGATCGGAAACACCATATATTTT
TRBD2 TRBJ2-3 - TRBV11-3 CASSLREGRASTDTQYF TGTGCCAGCAGCTTACGGGAGGGTAGGGCTAGCACAGATACGCAGTATTTT
- TRBJ2-3 - TRBV19 CASSMGQLISFSTDTQYF TGTGCCAGTAGTATGGGTCAGCTAATATCCTTCAGCACAGATACGCAGTATTTT
- TRBJ2-2 - TRBV2 CASRKGRAPTGELFF TGTGCCAGCAGGAAGGGGCGCGCACCCACCGGGGAGCTGTTTTTT
TRBD1 TRBJ1-5 - TRBV30 CAWTQGAGSNQPQHF TGTGCCTGGACACAGGGGGCGGGTAGCAATCAGCCCCAGCATTTT
- TRBJ1-1 - TRBV30 CASYRVGTEAFF TGTGCCTCATACAGGGTTGGGACTGAAGCTTTCTTT
TRBD2 TRBJ2-3 - TRBV4-2 CASSPSRGGTDTQYF TGTGCCAGCAGCCCATCCCGGGGGGGCACAGATACGCAGTATTTT
- TRBJ1-1 - TRBV7-8 CASSFVGYTEAFF TGTGCCAGCAGCTTCGTGGGCTACACTGAAGCTTTCTTT
TRBD1 TRBJ2-2 few TRBV7-3 CASSPYGTENTGELFF TGTGCCAGCAGCCCCTACGGGACAGAGAACACCGGGGAGCTGTTTTTT
- TRBJ2-5 - TRBV11-2 CASSLDPGVETQYF TGTGCCAGCAGCTTAGATCCCGGGGTTGAGACCCAGTACTTC
- TRBJ1-5 - TRBV28 CASSLYPRGGQGQPQHF TGTGCCAGCAGTCTCTACCCGCGCGGGGGGCAAGGTCAGCCCCAGCATTTT
TRBD1 TRBJ2-7 - TRBV2 CASSEAGTGVLSYEQYF TGTGCCAGCAGTGAAGCGGGGACAGGGGTCCTTTCCTACGAGCAGTACTTC
- TRBJ1-1 - TRBV3-1/TRBV3-2 CASSFGSVNTEAFF TGTGCCAGCAGCTTTGGGTCTGTGAACACTGAAGCTTTCTTT
TRBD1 TRBJ1-5 once TRBV6-5 CASSSRIRGLNQPQHF TGTGCCAGCAGTTCCCGGATCAGGGGGCTCAATCAGCCCCAGCATTTT
- TRBJ2-1 - TRBV29-1 CSVELVRPYNEQFF TGCAGCGTTGAATTGGTCAGACCGTACAATGAGCAGTTCTTC
- TRBJ2-5 - TRBV30 CAWTAVMGETQYF TGTGCCTGGACAGCCGTCATGGGGGAGACCCAGTACTTC
- TRBJ1-1 - TRBV6-2/TRBV6-3 CASSSLPGQGNTEAFF TGTGCCAGCAGTTCCCTCCCTGGGCAGGGGAACACTGAAGCTTTCTTT
- TRBJ1-1 - TRBV6-6 CASSSRQRGTEAFF TGTGCCAGCAGTTCCCGCCAGAGGGGGACTGAAGCTTTCTTT
- TRBJ2-5 - TRBV9 CASSPDLRTQYF TGTGCCAGCAGTCCCGATTTGCGGACCCAGTACTTC
TRBD2 TRBJ2-4 - TRBV5-4 CASSLLGGGGDIQYF TGTGCCAGCAGCTTGCTAGGCGGGGGGGGTGACATTCAGTACTTC
- TRBJ2-7 - TRBV6-5 CASTYGRWYEQYF TGTGCCAGCACTTACGGTCGGTGGTACGAGCAGTACTTC
- TRBJ2-2 - TRBV19 CASSWGTLNTGELFF TGTGCCAGTAGTTGGGGGACACTGAACACCGGGGAGCTGTTTTTT
- TRBJ1-2 - TRBV2 CASSLLLLAHYGYTF TGTGCCAGTTCGTTGCTCCTCCTCGCGCACTATGGCTACACCTTC
- TRBJ1-2 - TRBV3-1/TRBV3-2 CASSQARGSGGYTF TGTGCCAGCAGCCAAGCGAGGGGTTCTGGCGGCTACACCTTC
- TRBJ2-2 once TRBV7-9 CASRIGRELNTGELFF TGTGCCAGCAGGATCGGGCGGGAACTGAACACCGGGGAGCTGTTTTTT
- TRBJ1-1 - TRBV5-1 CASSLASRSGTRAFMNTEAFF TGCGCCAGCAGCTTGGCCTCAAGGAGTGGAACCCGTGCCTTTATGAACACTGAAGCTTTCTTT
TRBD2 TRBJ2-7 - TRBV7-2 CASGRDVNYEQYF TGTGCCAGCGGGAGGGACGTAAACTACGAGCAGTACTTC
- TRBJ2-1 - TRBV12-3/TRBV12-4 CASSWGRYSEQFF TGTGCCAGCAGTTGGGGGCGGTATAGTGAGCAGTTCTTC
TRBD1 TRBJ1-3 - TRBV11-2 CASSKGTGRSSGNTIYF TGTGCCAGCAGCAAAGGGACAGGGCGTAGCTCTGGAAACACCATATATTTT
- TRBJ1-5 - TRBV2 CASSDGRYGPQHF TGTGCCAGCAGTGACGGACGGTATGGGCCCCAGCATTTT